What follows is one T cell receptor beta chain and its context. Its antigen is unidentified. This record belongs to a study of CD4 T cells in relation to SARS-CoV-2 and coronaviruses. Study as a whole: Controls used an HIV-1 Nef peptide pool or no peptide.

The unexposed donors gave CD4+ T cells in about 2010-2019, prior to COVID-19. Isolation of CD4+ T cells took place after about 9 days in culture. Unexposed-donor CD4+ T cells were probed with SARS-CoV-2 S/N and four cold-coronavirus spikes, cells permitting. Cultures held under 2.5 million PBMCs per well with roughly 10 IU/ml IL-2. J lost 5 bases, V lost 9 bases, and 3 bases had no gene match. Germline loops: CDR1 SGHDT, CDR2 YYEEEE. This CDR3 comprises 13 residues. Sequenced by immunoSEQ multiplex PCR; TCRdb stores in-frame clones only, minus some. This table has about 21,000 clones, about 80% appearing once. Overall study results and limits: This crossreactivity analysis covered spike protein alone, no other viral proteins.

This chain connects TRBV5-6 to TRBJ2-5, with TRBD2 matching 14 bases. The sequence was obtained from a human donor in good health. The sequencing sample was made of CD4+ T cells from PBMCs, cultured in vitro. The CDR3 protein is CATRTSGRETQYF. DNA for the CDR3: TGTGCCACACGGACTAGCGGGAGGGAGACCCAGTACTTC.